A few counts support the clone carrying this T cell receptor beta chain. Its antigen is still unknown. CDR3 length: 11 residues. V lost 7 bases and J 4 bases, leaving 10 bases between the germline ends. CDR1 and CDR2 from the germline V gene are SQVTM and ANQGSEA. The data were obtained in a study of beta chain features in type 1 diabetes. Overall study: Healthy donors and patients showed comparable age, gender and cell yields. Broader study findings: Type 1 diabetes patients had moderately but significantly shorter TCRB CDR3s in all four CD4+ subsets. Patients' naive, central memory and Treg TCRB repertoires seemed closer to one another than those of healthy donors. Junctions at VDJ sites from type 1 diabetes patients had fewer insertions and more deletions.

Isolated RNA was reverse transcribed in full, so expressed TCRB transcripts were sequenced. Sequenced by immunoSEQ multiplex PCR; TCRdb stores in-frame clones only, minus some. The sample lists some 360,000 clones, 8.5% to 10% occurring once. Cell sorting via CD45RO/CCR7/CD25/CD127/CD95/CD27 was performed to obtain CD4+ naive, central memory, regulatory and stem cell-like memory cells. The material sequenced was central memory CD4+ T cells from blood. The receptor comes from a man younger than 40 with type 1 diabetes. This chain connects TRBV29-1 to TRBJ1-2; D perhaps matches TRBD1 (5 bases). Written as DNA, the CDR3 is TGCAGCGCAGGACATGCCTATGGCTACACCTTC. Encoded protein: CSAGHAYGYTF.